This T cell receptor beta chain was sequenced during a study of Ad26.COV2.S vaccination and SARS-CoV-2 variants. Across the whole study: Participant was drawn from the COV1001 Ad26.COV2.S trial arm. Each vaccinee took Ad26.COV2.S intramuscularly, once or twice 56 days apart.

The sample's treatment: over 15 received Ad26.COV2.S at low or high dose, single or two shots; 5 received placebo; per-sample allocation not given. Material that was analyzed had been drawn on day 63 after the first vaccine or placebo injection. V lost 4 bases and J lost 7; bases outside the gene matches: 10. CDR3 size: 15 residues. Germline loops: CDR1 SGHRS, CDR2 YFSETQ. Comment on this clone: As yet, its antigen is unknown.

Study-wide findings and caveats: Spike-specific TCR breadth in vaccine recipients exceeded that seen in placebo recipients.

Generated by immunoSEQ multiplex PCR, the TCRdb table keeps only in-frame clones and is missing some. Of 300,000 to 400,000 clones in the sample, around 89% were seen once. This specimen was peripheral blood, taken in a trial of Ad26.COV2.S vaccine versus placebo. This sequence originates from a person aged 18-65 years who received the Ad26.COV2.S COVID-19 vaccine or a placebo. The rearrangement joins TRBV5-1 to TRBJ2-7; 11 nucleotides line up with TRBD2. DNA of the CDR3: TGCGCCAGCAGCGTCGAGGGGTCTAGCGGGAGGGAGCAGTACTTC. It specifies CASSVEGSSGREQYF.